This TCR beta chain came from a study of blood T cells in healthy people across ages. Study results and caveats: As age increased, TCR beta diversity per million T cells fell in a roughly linear fashion.

Trimming shortened V by 3 bases and J by 8 bases, and 10 bases separated the two germline ends. CDR1 is SEHNR and CDR2 is FQNEAQ in the germline V gene (reference sequence). CDR3 size: 12 residues. This clonotype was seen at least ten times. Its antigen remains unidentified. Then a second PCR, running about 6 to 12 cycles, was carried out with a sample-barcoded 5' primer and a J-beta primer mix. TCRdb reprocessed the 5' RACE reads with MiXCR, giving one entry per CDR3 protein. The data contain under 950,000 distinct CDR3 sequences, about 20% of them singletons. Sequencing used blood. The chain is built from TRBV7-9 and TRBJ1-1; D gene uncertain. This TCR was sampled from a man in his 70s in good health. This chain's CDR3 is CASSFSGPEAFF. In DNA form, the CDR3 reads TGTGCCAGCAGCTTTTCAGGACCAGAAGCTTTCTTT. The complete variable domain, with remaining parts taken from reference TRBV7-9 and TRBJ1-1, reads DTGVSQNPRHKITKRGQNVTFRCDPISEHNRLYWYRQTLGQGPEFLTYFQNEAQLEKSRLLSDRFSAERPKGSFSTLEIQRTEQGDSAMYLCASSFSGPEAFFGQGTRLTVV.